Detailed here is one T cell receptor beta chain. Its matching antigen is unknown. The PCR used 60 Vbeta and 13 Jbeta primers. Study processing details: In a later analysis, roughly 11 million of some 80 million unique beta chains occurred in at least two donors. Profiled with immunoSEQ multiplex PCR; TCRdb holds only in-frame clones, not every one. The V and J calls and clone size come from that table; D and trimming were worked out from the DNA. In the table there are roughly 190,000 clones, approximately 86% of which are singletons. This specimen belongs to a study of cytomegalovirus exposure and HLA in healthy donors. General study findings and limits: Further analysis was carried out later, and it showed several of the most significant clusters appearing linked to common viral pathogens. Per a prior analysis, the majority of TCR beta V segments were productive roughly 87% or roughly 30% of the time.

Germline V CDR1 and CDR2: MNHEY, SMNVEV (reference sequence). The V segment lost 4 bases and the J segment 3 bases; nucleotides outside the gene matches: 2. The CDR3 contains 14 residues. Sequencing input: PBMCs. V and J are TRBV27 and TRBJ2-2, with 7 positions matching TRBD1. The origin of this receptor is a woman under 30 in good health and CMV-seronegative. The CDR3 DNA reads TGTGCCAGCAGTTGGACAGGACACACCGGGGAGCTGTTTTTT. This sequence encodes CASSWTGHTGELFF.